A selection of T cell receptor beta chains follows, all from one sample in a study of T-cell memory formation after mild COVID-19. MiXCR, run by TCRdb on the 5' RACE reads, gives a single entry per CDR3 protein. The sample has 470,000 or so distinct CDR3 sequences, about a sixth seen once. Specimen: PBMCs or a T cell subset sorted from them (not recorded which). Receptors originate from a man aged 18 to 29 who had mild COVID-19 (a few samples of this study predate the infection). Cell type and time point are not known. The CDR3 runs from the conserved cysteine through the conserved F or W. D genes are given only for firm matches. Not every row has a clone size; where given, it reads once, few, many or a size class.

TRBJ1-6 17 TRBV2 TRBD1 few CASSPTGGLYYNSPLHF TGTGCCAGCAGTCCAACAGGGGGACTGTACTATAATTCACCCCTCCACTTT
TRBJ2-7 14 TRBV5-1 . . CASSLGSDPYEQYF TGCGCCAGCAGCTTGGGGTCGGACCCCTACGAGCAGTACTTC
TRBJ2-7 12 TRBV29-1 . . CSAGGPGYEQYF TGCAGCGCTGGCGGCCCAGGCTACGAGCAGTACTTC
TRBJ2-1 15 TRBV3-1 TRBD1 few CASSPRTGGFNEQFF TGTGCCAGCAGCCCCCGGACAGGGGGTTTCAATGAGCAGTTCTTC
TRBJ2-3 15 TRBV11-3 TRBD2 . CASSPSGPSTDTQYF TGTGCCAGCAGCCCTAGCGGGCCTAGCACAGATACGCAGTATTTT
TRBJ1-5 15 TRBV28 . . CASSLQFGGNQPQHF TGTGCCAGCAGTCTACAATTTGGAGGCAATCAGCCCCAGCATTTT
TRBJ2-1 16 TRBV3-1 . . CASSQESGSSYNEQFF TGTGCCAGCAGCCAAGAGTCAGGGAGCTCCTACAATGAGCAGTTCTTC
TRBJ2-3 15 TRBV11-1 TRBD1 few CASSRETGGVDTQYF TGTGCCAGCAGCCGAGAAACAGGGGGCGTGGATACGCAGTATTTT
TRBJ1-3 12 TRBV29-1 . few CSVAAPGGTIYF TGCAGCGTTGCGGCCCCCGGCGGCACCATATATTTT
TRBJ1-2 16 TRBV5-1 . many CASSLRTTTGSGGYTF TGCGCCAGCAGCCTGCGTACTACGACGGGATCGGGGGGCTACACCTTC